Each of the 5 T cell receptor beta chains below was sequenced from the same sample in a study of T-cell reconstitution after alpha-beta-depleted transplantation in children. This sample's TCRbeta library carried unique molecular identifier barcodes. A single record per CDR3 protein comes from TCRdb applying MiXCR to the PCR reads. In the table there are hundreds of thousands of distinct CDR3 sequences, approximately 30% of which are singletons. Sequenced material: PBMCs from the stem cell graft donor, taken from the stem cell graft. The origin of the receptors is a human donor who donated a stem cell graft to a child with aplastic anemia.

V and J are TRBV3-1 and TRBJ2-1; D is unclear. CDR1 and CDR2 from the germline V gene are LGHDT and YNNKEL (reference sequence). The CDR3 has 16 residues. V shed 4 bases and J shed 0 bases, with 13 bases lying between them. This chain's CDR3 is CASSRAAPSSYNEQFF. The CDR3 nucleotides read TGTGCCAGCAGCCGGGCAGCGCCGAGCTCCTACAATGAGCAGTTCTTC.

The gene calls are TRBV3-1 and TRBJ2-1; TRBD2 agrees at 12 bases. CDR1 LGHDT and CDR2 YNNKEL come from the germline V gene (reference sequence). Trimming removed 1 base from V and 0 bases from J; junction bases left unmatched: 4. CDR3 length equals 18 residues. CDR3 nucleotides: TGTGCCAGCAGCCAAGGGCTAGCGGGAGGGACCTCCTACAATGAGCAGTTCTTC. Translated, it gives CASSQGLAGGTSYNEQFF.

This clonotype came up a few times. The V call is TRBV25-1, the J call TRBJ2-7, with unresolved D. The CDR3 covers 14 residues. Trimming removed 5 bases at V and 2 bases at J, with 13 bases between. Germline-derived CDR1 and CDR2 are MGHDK and SYGVNS. The CDR3 is CASSSPGPPYEQYF. The CDR3 region has the DNA TGTGCCAGCAGTAGCCCCGGGCCTCCCTACGAGCAGTACTTC.

This clonotype showed up just a few times. This chain uses TRBV29-1 with TRBJ2-7; D is ambiguous. CDR1 and CDR2 (germline): SQVTM, ANQGSEA. The CDR3 runs to 14 residues. V was cut by 4 bases and J by 4 bases, with 17 bases left in between. The DNA for the CDR3 is TGCAGCGTTGCTCTCTCCTCTCCTACGTACGAGCAGTACTTC. Protein product: CSVALSSPTYEQYF.

A few counts support this clonotype. The genes are TRBV3-1 and TRBJ2-5; 9 bases agree with TRBD1. This CDR3 comprises 14 residues. Germline V gene lookup returns CDR1 LGHDT and CDR2 YNNKEL (reference sequence). The junction had 1 base not matched to a gene; V was cut back by 2 bases and J by 3 bases. The CDR3 DNA follows: TGTGCCAGCAGCCAAACAGGGGGCAAAGAGACCCAGTACTTC. Translating gives CASSQTGGKETQYF.